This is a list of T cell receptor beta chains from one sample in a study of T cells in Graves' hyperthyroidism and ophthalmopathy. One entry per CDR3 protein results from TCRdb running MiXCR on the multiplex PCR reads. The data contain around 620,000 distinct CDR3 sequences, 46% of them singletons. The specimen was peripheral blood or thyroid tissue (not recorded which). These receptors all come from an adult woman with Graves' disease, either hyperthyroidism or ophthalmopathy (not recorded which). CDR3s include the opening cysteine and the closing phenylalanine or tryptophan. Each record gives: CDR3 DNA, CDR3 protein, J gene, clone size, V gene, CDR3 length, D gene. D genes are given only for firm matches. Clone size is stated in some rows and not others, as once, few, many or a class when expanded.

TGTGCCAGCAGCACGCAGGGGACGAGCGAGCAGTACTTC CASSTQGTSEQYF TRBJ2-7 . TRBV7-2 13 .
TGTGCCAGCAGCTTATCGGACTCCACCATATATTTT CASSLSDSTIYF TRBJ1-3 . TRBV7-8 12 .
TGTGCCAGCAGTTCGAGGACGTGGAAGACCCAGTACTTC CASSSRTWKTQYF TRBJ2-5 many TRBV6-6 13 .
TGTGCCAGCAGCGTAGAAGGCGTCCCCAATCAGCCCCAGCATTTT CASSVEGVPNQPQHF TRBJ1-5 . TRBV9 15 .
TGCGCCAGCAGCCAAGGGCCTCTGAGCCCCGGGGAGCTGTTTTTT CASSQGPLSPGELFF TRBJ2-2 many TRBV4-1 15 .
TGTGCCAGCAGCTTCGGACAGGGGGCGGGCTATGGCTACACCTTC CASSFGQGAGYGYTF TRBJ1-2 many TRBV7-9 15 TRBD1
TGTGCCAGCAGCCCACTATCTCGACTAGCAGAGACCCAGTACTTC CASSPLSRLAETQYF TRBJ2-5 many TRBV7-2 15 TRBD2
TGCAGCGTTGAGGCACAGGGGGAGGATGGCTACACCTTC CSVEAQGEDGYTF TRBJ1-2 few TRBV29-1 13 TRBD1
TGTGCCAGCAGCCCCCCAGGGGAGGGTGAAAAACTGTTTTTT CASSPPGEGEKLFF TRBJ1-4 . TRBV7-2 14 .
TGTGCCATCAGTAAGGAGCGGGACAGTCAAGAGACCCAGTACTTC CAISKERDSQETQYF TRBJ2-5 . TRBV10-3 15 .
TGTGCCAGCAGCTTACTAGGACGCGCGAACACCGGGGAGCTGTTTTTT CASSLLGRANTGELFF TRBJ2-2 many TRBV7-3 16 .
TGTGCCAGCAGTTACCGGGGGGCGAGGGGCTACACCTTC CASSYRGARGYTF TRBJ1-2 . TRBV12-3/TRBV12-4 13 .
TGTGCCAGCAGACTCCGGACGCTGACCAATAACTATGGCTACACCTTC CASRLRTLTNNYGYTF TRBJ1-2 . TRBV7-8 16 .
TGCAGTGCTAGTTCAGGGATGAACACCGGGGAGCTGTTTTTT CSASSGMNTGELFF TRBJ2-2 . TRBV20-1 14 .
TGCAGTGCTAGAACTAGCGGTGAAGTAGCTGGGGAGCTGTCTTTT CSARTSGEVAGELSF TRBJ2-2 . TRBV20-1 15 TRBD2
TGTGCCAGCAGTTTGAAGGAAGAGACCCAGTACTTC CASSLKEETQYF TRBJ2-5 many TRBV12-3/TRBV12-4 12 .
TGTGCCAGCAGTGAAGCAAGGGACGGGGGCTACACCTTC CASSEARDGGYTF TRBJ1-2 . TRBV2 13 .
TGTGCCAGCAGCTTAGCTTCACCCCTCCACTTT CASSLASPLHF TRBJ1-6 . TRBV7-9 11 .
TGCAGTGCTACGGAGGACAGGGGAAGCTACACCTTC CSATEDRGSYTF TRBJ1-2 . TRBV20-1 12 TRBD1
TGTGCCACCAGTGACTTGAAGGGGAGCAATCAGCCCCAGCATTTT CATSDLKGSNQPQHF TRBJ1-5 . TRBV24-1 15 .
TGTGCCAGCAGCCAAGCCCCGGGACTAGCGGGAGGTACGATCACACAAGAGACCCAGTACTTC CASSQAPGLAGGTITQETQYF TRBJ2-5 many TRBV14 21 TRBD2